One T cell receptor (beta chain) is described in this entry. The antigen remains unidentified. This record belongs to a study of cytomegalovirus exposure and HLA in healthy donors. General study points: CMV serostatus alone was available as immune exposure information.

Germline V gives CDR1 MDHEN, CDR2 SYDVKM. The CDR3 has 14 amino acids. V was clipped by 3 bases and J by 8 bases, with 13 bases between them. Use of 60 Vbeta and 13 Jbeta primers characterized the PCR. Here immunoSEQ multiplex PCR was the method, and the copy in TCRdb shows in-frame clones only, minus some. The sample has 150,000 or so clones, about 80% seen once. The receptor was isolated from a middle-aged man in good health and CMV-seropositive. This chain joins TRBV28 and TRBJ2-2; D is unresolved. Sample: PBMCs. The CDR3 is CASSLYQHVGELFF. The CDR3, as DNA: TGTGCCAGCAGTTTGTACCAACATGTGGGGGAGCTGTTTTTT. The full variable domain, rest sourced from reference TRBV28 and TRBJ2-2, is DVKVTQSSRYLVKRTGEKVFLECVQDMDHENMFWYRQDPGLGLRLIYFSYDVKMKEKGDIPEGYSVSREKKERFSLILESASTNQTSMYLCASSLYQHVGELFFGEGSRLTVL.